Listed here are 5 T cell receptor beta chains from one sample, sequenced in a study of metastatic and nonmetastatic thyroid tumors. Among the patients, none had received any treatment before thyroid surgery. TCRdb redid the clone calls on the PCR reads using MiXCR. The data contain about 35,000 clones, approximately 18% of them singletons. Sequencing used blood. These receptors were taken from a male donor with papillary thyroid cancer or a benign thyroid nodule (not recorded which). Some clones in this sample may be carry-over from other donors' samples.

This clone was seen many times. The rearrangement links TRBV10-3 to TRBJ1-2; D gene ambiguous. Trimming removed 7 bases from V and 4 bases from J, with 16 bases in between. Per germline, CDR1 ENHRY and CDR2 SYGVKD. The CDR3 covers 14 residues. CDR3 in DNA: TGTGCCATCACCGAAGCCGTTTCGACCTATGGCTACACCTTC. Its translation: CAITEAVSTYGYTF.

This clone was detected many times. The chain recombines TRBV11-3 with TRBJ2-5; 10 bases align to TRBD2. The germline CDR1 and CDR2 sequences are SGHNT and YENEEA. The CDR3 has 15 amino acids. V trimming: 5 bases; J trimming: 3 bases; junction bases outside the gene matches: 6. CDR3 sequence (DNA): TGTGCCAGCAGCCCAGAAGGACTAGCGGAAGAGACCCAGTACTTC. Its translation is CASSPEGLAEETQYF.

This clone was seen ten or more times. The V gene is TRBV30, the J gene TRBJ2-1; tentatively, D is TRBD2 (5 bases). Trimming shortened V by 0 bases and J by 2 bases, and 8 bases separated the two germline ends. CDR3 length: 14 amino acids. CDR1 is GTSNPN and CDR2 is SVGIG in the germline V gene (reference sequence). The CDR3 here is CAWSVFGAYNEQFF. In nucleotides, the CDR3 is TGTGCCTGGAGTGTATTCGGGGCCTACAATGAGCAGTTCTTC. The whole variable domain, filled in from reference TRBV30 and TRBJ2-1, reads SQTIHQWPATLVQPVGSPLSLECTVEGTSNPNLYWYRQAAGRGLQLLFYSVGIGQISSEVPQNLSASRPQDRQFILSSKKLLLSDSGFYLCAWSVFGAYNEQFFGPGTRLTVL.

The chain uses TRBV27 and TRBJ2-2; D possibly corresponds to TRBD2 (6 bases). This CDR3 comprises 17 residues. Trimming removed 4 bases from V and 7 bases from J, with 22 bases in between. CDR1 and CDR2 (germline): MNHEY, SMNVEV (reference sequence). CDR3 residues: CASSSLDYWGNGGELFF. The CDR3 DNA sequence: TGTGCCAGCAGTTCCCTGGACTATTGGGGAAACGGCGGGGAGCTGTTTTTT.

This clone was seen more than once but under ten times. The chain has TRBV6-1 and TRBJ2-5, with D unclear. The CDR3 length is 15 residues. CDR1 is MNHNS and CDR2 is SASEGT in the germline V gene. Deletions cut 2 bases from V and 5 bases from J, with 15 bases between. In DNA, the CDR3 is TGTGCCAGCAGTGAACGTCAGGCCGGTCGGGAGACCCAGTACTTC. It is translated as CASSERQAGRETQYF.